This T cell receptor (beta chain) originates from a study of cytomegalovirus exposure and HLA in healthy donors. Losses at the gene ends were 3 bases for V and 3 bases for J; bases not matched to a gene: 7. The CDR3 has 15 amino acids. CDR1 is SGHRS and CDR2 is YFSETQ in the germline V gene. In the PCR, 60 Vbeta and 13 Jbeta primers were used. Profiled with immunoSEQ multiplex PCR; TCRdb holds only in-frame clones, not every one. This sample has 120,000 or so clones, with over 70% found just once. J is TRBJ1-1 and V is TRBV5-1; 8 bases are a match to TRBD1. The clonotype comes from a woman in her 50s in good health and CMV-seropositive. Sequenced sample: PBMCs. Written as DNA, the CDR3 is TGCGCCAGCAGCTCCTACAGGGGGAAGGACACTGAAGCTTTCTTT. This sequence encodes CASSSYRGKDTEAFF.